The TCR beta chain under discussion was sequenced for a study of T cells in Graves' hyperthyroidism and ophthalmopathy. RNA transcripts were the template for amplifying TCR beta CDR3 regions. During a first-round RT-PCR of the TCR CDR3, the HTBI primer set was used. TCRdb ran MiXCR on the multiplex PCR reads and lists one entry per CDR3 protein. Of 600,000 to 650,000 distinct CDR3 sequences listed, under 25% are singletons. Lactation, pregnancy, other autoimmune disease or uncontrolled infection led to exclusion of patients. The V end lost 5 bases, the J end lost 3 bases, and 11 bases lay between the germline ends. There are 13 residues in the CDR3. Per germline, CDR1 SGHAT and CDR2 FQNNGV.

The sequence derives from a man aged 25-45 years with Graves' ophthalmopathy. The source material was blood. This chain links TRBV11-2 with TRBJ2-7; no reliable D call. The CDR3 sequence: CASSPGHFYEQYF. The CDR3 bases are TGTGCCAGCAGCCCCGGGCACTTCTACGAGCAGTACTTC.